Included here is one T cell receptor beta chain sequence, with context. The target antigen is unknown. The CDR3 runs to 17 residues. V was cut by 3 bases and J by 2 bases, with 19 bases left in between. Germline V lookup: CDR1 SNHLY, CDR2 FYNNEI. Donors sampled were nominally healthy, though unrecorded immune exposures were likely. This specimen comes from a study of cytomegalovirus exposure and HLA in healthy donors. Study-level results: A prior analysis recorded that most TCR beta V segments were productive about 87% or about 30% of the time. A list of about 160 TCR beta chains associated with cytomegalovirus was given. Reportedly, cytomegalovirus status was diagnosed with high sensitivity and specificity.

PCR involved 60 Vbeta and 13 Jbeta primers. The data were produced by immunoSEQ multiplex PCR, yet TCRdb's version contains in-frame clones alone and is incomplete. The top ten hold roughly 0.098% of the sample, which has 190,000 or so clones, 82% seen once. The receptor comes from a boy aged 2-15 years in good health and CMV-seronegative. This rearrangement joins TRBV2 to TRBJ2-5, with D possibly TRBD2 on 5 matching bases. What was sequenced was PBMCs. Written as DNA, the CDR3 is TGTGCCAGCAGTGATAAGCCTAGGACTCGCCTGCAAGAGACCCAGTACTTC. Its protein product is CASSDKPRTRLQETQYF.